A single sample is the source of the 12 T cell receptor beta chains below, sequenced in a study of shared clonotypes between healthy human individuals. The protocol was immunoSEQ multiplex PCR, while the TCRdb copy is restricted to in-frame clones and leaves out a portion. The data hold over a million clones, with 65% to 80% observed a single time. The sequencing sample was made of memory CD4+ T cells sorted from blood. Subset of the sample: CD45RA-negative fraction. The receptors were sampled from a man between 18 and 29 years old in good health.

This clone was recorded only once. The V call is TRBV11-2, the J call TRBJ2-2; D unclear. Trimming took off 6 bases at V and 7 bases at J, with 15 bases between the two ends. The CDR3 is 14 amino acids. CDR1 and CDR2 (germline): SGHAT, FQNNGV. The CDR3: CASRPLGKGGELFF. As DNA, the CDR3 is TGTGCCAGCAGGCCACTTGGGAAGGGCGGGGAGCTGTTTTTT.

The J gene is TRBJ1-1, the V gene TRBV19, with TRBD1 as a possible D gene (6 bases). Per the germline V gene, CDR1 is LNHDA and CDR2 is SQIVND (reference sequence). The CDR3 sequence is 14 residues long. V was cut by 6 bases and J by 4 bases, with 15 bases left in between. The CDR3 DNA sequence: TGTGCCAGTAGCCGGGGGGGCAGGGCCACTGAAGCTTTCTTT. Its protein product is CASSRGGRATEAFF.

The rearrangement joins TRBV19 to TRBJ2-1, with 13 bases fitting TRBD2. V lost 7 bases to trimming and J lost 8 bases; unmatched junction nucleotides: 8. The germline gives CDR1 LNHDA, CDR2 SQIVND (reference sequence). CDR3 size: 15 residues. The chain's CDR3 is CASTLGTSGMDEQFF. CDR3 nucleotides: TGTGCCAGTACCCTTGGGACTAGCGGGATGGATGAGCAGTTCTTC.

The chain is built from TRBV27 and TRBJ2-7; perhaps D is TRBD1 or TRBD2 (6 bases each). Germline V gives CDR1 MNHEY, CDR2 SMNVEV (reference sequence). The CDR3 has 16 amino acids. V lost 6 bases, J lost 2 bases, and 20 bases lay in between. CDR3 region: CASSKEGGYFPYEQYF. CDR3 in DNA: TGTGCCAGCAGCAAGGAGGGGGGATACTTCCCCTACGAGCAGTACTTC.

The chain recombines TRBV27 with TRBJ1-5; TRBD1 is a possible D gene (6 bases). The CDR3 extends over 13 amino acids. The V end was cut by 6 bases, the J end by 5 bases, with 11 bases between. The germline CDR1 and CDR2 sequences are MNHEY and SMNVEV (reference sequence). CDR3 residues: CASRRTADQPQHF. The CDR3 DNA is TGTGCCAGCAGGCGGACAGCTGATCAGCCCCAGCATTTT.

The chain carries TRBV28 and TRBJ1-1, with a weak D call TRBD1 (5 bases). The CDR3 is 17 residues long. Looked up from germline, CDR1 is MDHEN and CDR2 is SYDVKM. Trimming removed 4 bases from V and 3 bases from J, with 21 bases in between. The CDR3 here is CASSSLAAGALDTEAFF. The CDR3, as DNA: TGTGCCAGCAGTTCGCTTGCAGCTGGGGCCTTAGACACTGAAGCTTTCTTT. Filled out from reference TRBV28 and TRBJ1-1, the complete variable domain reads DVKVTQSSRYLVKRTGEKVFLECVQDMDHENMFWYRQDPGLGLRLIYFSYDVKMKEKGDIPEGYSVSREKKERFSLILESASTNQTSMYLCASSSLAAGALDTEAFFGQGTRLTVV.

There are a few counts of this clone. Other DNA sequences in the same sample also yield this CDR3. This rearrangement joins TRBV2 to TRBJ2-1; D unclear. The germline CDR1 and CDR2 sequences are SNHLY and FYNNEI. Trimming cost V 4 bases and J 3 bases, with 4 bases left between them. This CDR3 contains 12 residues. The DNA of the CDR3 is TGTGCCAGCAGTGTAGTCTACAATGAGCAGTTCTTC. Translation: CASSVVYNEQFF.

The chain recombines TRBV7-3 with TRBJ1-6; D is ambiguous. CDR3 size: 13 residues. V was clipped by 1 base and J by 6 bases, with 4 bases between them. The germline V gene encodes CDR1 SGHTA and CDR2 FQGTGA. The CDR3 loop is CASSLSPNSPLHF. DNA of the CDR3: TGTGCCAGCAGCTTAAGTCCTAATTCACCCCTCCACTTT. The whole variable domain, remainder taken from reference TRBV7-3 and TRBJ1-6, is GAGVSQTPSNKVTEKGKYVELRCDPISGHTALYWYRQSLGQGPEFLIYFQGTGAADDSGLPNDRFFAVRPEGSVSTLKIQRTERGDSAVYLCASSLSPNSPLHFGNGTRLTVT.

In nucleotides, the CDR3 is TGTGCCAGCACAGCAGGAGAGACCCAGTACTTC. Its protein product is CASTAGETQYF. This chain joins TRBV6-6 and TRBJ2-5; D gene uncertain. The V and J ends lost 7 bases and 4 bases respectively, with 7 bases between them. The V gene's germline CDR1 is MNHNY and CDR2 SVGAGI (reference sequence). The CDR3 is made up of 11 amino acids.

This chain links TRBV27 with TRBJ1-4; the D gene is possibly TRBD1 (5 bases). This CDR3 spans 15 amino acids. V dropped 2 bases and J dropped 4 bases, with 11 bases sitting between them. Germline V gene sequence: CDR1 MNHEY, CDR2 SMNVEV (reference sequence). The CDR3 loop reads CASSLAAGSNEKLFF. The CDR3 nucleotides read TGTGCCAGCAGTTTAGCGGCAGGGAGTAATGAAAAACTGTTTTTT.

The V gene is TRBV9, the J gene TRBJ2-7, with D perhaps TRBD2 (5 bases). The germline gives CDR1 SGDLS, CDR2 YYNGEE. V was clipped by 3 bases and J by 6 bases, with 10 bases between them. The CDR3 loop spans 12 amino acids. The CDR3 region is CASSADRGEQYF. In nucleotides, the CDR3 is TGTGCCAGCAGCGCGGACCGGGGCGAGCAGTACTTC.

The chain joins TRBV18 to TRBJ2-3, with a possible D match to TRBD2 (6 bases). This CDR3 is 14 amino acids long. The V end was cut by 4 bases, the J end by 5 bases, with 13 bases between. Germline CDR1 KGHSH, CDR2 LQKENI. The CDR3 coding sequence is TGTGCCAGCTCACGCTTAGCGGAGGGAGATACGCAGTATTTT. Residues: CASSRLAEGDTQYF.